The 11 T cell receptor beta chains below were found in one sample sequenced in a study of sequential checkpoint blockade in melanoma. TCRdb keeps only in-frame clones here, not all; method: immunoSEQ multiplex PCR. The sample has some 19,000 clones, 55% to 70% seen once. Described treatment: randomized to nivolumab then ipilimumab (arm A) or the reverse (arm B). Sequenced here: CD8+ T cells sorted from blood (inferred from file names), sampled from a patient given nivolumab and ipilimumab in sequence. These receptors originate from a human donor with melanoma.

The chain combines TRBV11-1 with TRBJ2-5, with D possibly being TRBD2 (5 bases). Between the trimmed V and J ends, which lost 1 base and 5 bases, there was a span of 14 bases. The V gene's germline CDR1 is SGHAT and CDR2 FQDESV (reference sequence). This CDR3 is built from 15 residues. The CDR3, as DNA: TGTGCCAGCAGCTTAGAGTATGGGGTAGCGGAGACCCAGTACTTC. Translating gives CASSLEYGVAETQYF.

The genes are TRBV9 and TRBJ2-1, with D perhaps TRBD2 (6 bases). Trimming removed 0 bases at V and 0 bases at J, with 10 bases between. There are 16 residues in the CDR3. Germline loops: CDR1 SGDLS, CDR2 YYNGEE. The CDR3 DNA reads TGTGCCAGCAGCGTAGGTGGGAGGCACTCCTACAATGAGCAGTTCTTC. Translating it yields CASSVGGRHSYNEQFF.

The gene calls are TRBV5-6 and TRBJ2-7; 9 bases map to TRBD1. Germline assignment: CDR1 SGHDT and CDR2 YYEEEE. Trimming removed 4 bases from V and 2 bases from J; junction bases left unmatched: 10. This CDR3 spans 16 amino acids. Here the CDR3 DNA reads TGTGCCAGCAGCCGGAGGAGGGACAGGGAAACCTACGAGCAGTACTTC. It translates to CASSRRRDRETYEQYF.

J is TRBJ2-3 and V is TRBV6-5; D is undetermined. Germline CDR1 and CDR2: MNHEY and SVGAGI. V dropped 6 bases and J dropped 0 bases, with 10 bases sitting between them. This CDR3 spans 14 amino acids. In nucleotides, the CDR3 is TGTGCCAGCAGCGGTGACATCAGCACAGATACGCAGTATTTT. Translated, it gives CASSGDISTDTQYF.

The gene calls are TRBV6-1 and TRBJ1-5, with D maybe TRBD1 (6 bases). There are 16 residues in the CDR3. V lost 2 bases and J 3 bases, leaving 14 bases between the germline ends. Germline assignment: CDR1 MNHNS and CDR2 SASEGT. This CDR3 reads CASSEYWTEINQPQHF. In nucleotides, the CDR3 is TGTGCCAGCAGTGAATACTGGACAGAAATCAATCAGCCCCAGCATTTT.

The chain carries TRBV21-1 and TRBJ2-2; the DNA was not compared with TRBD2, the D call given in the table. TRBV21-1 is a recognized pseudogene. This CDR3 has 15 residues. In nucleotides, the CDR3 is TGTGCCAGCAGCAATTTGGAGACCATCACCGGGGAGCTGTTTTTT. Translating gives CASSNLETITGELFF.

CDR3 DNA: TGCGCCAGCAGCCAAGATCAAGGGGGCGCTCGTGTGGGGTTGAACACTGAAGCTTTCTTT. Residues: CASSQDQGGARVGLNTEAFF. The chain recombines TRBV4-3 with TRBJ1-1; 7 bases are a match to TRBD1. CDR3 size: 20 residues. The trim removed 0 bases at V and 0 bases at J, leaving 16 bases unmatched. The V gene's germline CDR1 is LGHNA and CDR2 YSLEER.

Written as DNA, the CDR3 is TGCGCCAGCAGTGAGTCAGCGCGGGGTTCCTACGAGCAGTACTTC. Its translation is CASSESARGSYEQYF. The chain couples TRBV10-1 to TRBJ2-7, with D maybe TRBD2 (6 bases). Between the trimmed V and J ends, which lost 0 bases and 1 base, there was a span of 10 bases. Germline CDR1 and CDR2: WNHNN and SYGVQD (reference sequence). The CDR3 is made up of 15 amino acids.

This clone was picked up one time. The chain employs TRBV7-6 and TRBJ2-7, with a tentative D call TRBD2 (5 bases). V was shortened by 5 bases and J by 5 bases, with 16 bases between the two germline ends. CDR1 and CDR2 (germline): SGHVS, FNYEAQ. CDR3 length equals 14 residues. Written as DNA, the CDR3 is TGTGCCAGCAGCCCACGGAAAGGAGGAGACGAGCAGTACTTC. Translation gives CASSPRKGGDEQYF.

The CDR3 loop reads CASSIPGQLTGELFF. CDR3 sequence (DNA): TGTGCCAGCAGTATACCGGGACAGCTTACCGGGGAGCTGTTTTTT. The rearrangement links TRBV6-6 to TRBJ2-2; the match to TRBD1 covers 7 bases. This CDR3 has 15 amino acids. Looked up from germline, CDR1 is MNHNY and CDR2 is SVGAGI (reference sequence). With V trimmed by 5 bases and J by 5 bases, 8 bases remained unmatched.

The chain couples TRBV11-3 to TRBJ1-2, with no clear D. With 5 bases removed from V and 4 bases from J, the gap between germline ends came to 23 bases. The V gene's germline CDR1 is SGHNT and CDR2 YENEEA. The CDR3 is made up of 17 amino acids. CDR3 loop: CASSAFDNLGKTYGYTF. Here the CDR3 DNA reads TGTGCCAGCAGCGCGTTTGACAATCTCGGAAAGACCTATGGCTACACCTTC. Full variable domain (outside the CDR3, taken from reference TRBV11-3 and TRBJ1-2): EAGVVQSPRYKIIEKKQPVAFWCNPISGHNTLYWYLQNLGQGPELLIRYENEEAVDDSQLPKDRFSAERLKGVDSTLKIQPAELGDSAVYLCASSAFDNLGKTYGYTFGSGTRLTVV.